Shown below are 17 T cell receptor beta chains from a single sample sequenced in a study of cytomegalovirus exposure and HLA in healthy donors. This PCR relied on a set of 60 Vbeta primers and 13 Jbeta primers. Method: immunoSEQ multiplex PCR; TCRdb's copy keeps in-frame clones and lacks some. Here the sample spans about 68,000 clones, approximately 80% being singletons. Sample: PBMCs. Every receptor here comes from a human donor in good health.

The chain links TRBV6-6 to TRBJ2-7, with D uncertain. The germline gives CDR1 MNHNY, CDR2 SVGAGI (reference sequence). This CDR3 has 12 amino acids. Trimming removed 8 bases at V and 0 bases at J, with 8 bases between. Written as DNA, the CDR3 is TGTGCCAGCCGTGGGCCCTCCTACGAGCAGTACTTC. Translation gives CASRGPSYEQYF.

CDR3 nucleotides: TGTGCCAGCAGTTTGCGACAGGGCCCCTACGAGCAGTACTTC. This encodes CASSLRQGPYEQYF. This chain links TRBV27 with TRBJ2-7, with 7 nucleotides matching TRBD1. V gave up 3 bases and J gave up 2 bases; unmatched junction bases: 4. Germline loops: CDR1 MNHEY, CDR2 SMNVEV (reference sequence). There are 14 residues in the CDR3.

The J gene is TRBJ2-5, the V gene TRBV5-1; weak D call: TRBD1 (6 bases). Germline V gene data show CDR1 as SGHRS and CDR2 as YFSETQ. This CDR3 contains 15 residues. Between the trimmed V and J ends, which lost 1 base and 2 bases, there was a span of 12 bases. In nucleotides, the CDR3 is TGCGCCAGCAGCTTGAAGTGGACAGAGCAAGAGACCCAGTACTTC. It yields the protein CASSLKWTEQETQYF.

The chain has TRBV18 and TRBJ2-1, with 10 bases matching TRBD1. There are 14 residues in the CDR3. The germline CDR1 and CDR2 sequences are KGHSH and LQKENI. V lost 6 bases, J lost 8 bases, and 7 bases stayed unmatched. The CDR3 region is CASSPGQGIHEQFF. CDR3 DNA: TGTGCCAGCTCCCCGGGACAGGGGATTCATGAGCAGTTCTTC.

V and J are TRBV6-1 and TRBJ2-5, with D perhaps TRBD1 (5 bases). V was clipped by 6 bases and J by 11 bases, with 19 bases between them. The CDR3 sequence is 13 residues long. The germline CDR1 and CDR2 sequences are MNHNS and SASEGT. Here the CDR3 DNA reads TGTGCCAGCAGAATAGACAGCGCATTAGGGCAGTACTTC. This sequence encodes CASRIDSALGQYF.

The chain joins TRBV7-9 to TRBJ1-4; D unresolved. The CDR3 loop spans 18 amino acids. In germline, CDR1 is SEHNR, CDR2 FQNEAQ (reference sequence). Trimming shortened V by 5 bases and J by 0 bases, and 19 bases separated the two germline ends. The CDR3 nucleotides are TGTGCCAGCAGCCATAGCGCGGGAGGTTTAACAACTAATGAAAAACTGTTTTTT. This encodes CASSHSAGGLTTNEKLFF. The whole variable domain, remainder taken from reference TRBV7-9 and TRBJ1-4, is DTGVSQNPRHKITKRGQNVTFRCDPISEHNRLYWYRQTLGQGPEFLTYFQNEAQLEKSRLLSDRFSAERPKGSFSTLEIQRTEQGDSAMYLCASSHSAGGLTTNEKLFFGSGTQLSVL.

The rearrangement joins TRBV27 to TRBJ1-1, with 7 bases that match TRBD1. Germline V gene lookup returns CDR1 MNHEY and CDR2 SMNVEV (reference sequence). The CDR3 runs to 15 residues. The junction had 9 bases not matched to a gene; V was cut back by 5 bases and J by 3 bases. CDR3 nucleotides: TGTGCCAGCAGTAAGGGGGCCTTAGGTTACACTGAAGCTTTCTTT. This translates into CASSKGALGYTEAFF.

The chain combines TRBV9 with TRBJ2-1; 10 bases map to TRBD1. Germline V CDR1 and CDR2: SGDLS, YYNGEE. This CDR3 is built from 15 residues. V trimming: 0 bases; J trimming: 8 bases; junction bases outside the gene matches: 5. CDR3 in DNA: TGTGCCAGCAGCGTAGTGGGACAGGGGATCCATGAGCAGTTCTTC. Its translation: CASSVVGQGIHEQFF.

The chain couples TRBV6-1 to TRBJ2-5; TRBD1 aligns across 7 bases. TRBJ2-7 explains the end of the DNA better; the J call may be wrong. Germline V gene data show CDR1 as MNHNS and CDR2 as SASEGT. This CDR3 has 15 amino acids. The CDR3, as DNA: TGTGCCAGCAGGGCTGACAGGGCCGCTGGCTACGAGCAGTACTTC. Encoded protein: CASRADRAAGYEQYF.

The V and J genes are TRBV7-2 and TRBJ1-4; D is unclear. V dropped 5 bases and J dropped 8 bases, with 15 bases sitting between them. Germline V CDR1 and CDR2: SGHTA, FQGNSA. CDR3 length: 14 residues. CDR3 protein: CASSHEQVTEKLFF. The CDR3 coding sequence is TGTGCCAGCAGCCACGAACAAGTTACAGAAAAACTGTTTTTT.

CDR3 protein: CASSYRQGFTGELFF. The CDR3 DNA is TGTGCCAGCAGTTACAGACAGGGTTTTACCGGGGAGCTGTTTTTT. V and J are TRBV6-5 and TRBJ2-2; 7 nucleotides match TRBD1. CDR1 and CDR2 (germline): MNHEY, SVGAGI. The CDR3 length is 15 residues. V gave up 2 bases and J gave up 5 bases; unmatched junction bases: 5.

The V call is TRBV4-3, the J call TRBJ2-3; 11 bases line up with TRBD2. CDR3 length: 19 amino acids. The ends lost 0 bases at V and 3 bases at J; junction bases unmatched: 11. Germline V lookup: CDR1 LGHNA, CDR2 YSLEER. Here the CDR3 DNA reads TGCGCCAGCAGCCAAGAGGGGGCTAGCGGGGGGAAAGCGACAGATACGCAGTATTTT. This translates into CASSQEGASGGKATDTQYF.

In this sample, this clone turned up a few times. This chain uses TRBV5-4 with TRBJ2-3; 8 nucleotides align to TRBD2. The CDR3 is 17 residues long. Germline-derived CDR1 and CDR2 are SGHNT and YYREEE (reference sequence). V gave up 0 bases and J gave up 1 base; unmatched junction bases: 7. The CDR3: CASSLGGRAGGTDTQYF. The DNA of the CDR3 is TGTGCCAGCAGCTTGGGGGGTCGAGCGGGGGGCACAGATACGCAGTATTTT.

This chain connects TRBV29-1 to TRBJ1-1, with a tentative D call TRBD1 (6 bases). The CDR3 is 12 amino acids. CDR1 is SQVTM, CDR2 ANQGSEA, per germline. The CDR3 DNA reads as TGCAGTATGGGGGCAGTAAACACTGAAGCTTTCTTT. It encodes CSMGAVNTEAFF.

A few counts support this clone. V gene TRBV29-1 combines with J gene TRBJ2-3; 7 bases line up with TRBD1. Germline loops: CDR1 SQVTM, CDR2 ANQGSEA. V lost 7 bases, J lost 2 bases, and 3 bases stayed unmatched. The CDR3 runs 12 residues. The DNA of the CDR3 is TGCAGCGCAGGACAGGCCACAGATACGCAGTATTTT. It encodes CSAGQATDTQYF.

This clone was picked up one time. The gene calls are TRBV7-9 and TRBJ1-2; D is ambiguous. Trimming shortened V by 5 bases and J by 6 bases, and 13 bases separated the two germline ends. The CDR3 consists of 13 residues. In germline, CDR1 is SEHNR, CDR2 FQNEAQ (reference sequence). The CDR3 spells CASSNRPADGYTF. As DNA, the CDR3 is TGTGCCAGCAGCAACCGCCCAGCGGATGGCTACACCTTC.

CDR3 bases: TGCAGCGTTGATGGCGGACACCTTGGGGGGGACGAGCAGTACTTC. This gives the protein CSVDGGHLGGDEQYF. The genes are TRBV29-1 and TRBJ2-5; 7 bases fit TRBD2. The J call may be incorrect, as the DNA end agrees better with TRBJ2-7. This CDR3 spans 15 amino acids. CDR1 and CDR2 from the germline V gene are SQVTM and ANQGSEA.